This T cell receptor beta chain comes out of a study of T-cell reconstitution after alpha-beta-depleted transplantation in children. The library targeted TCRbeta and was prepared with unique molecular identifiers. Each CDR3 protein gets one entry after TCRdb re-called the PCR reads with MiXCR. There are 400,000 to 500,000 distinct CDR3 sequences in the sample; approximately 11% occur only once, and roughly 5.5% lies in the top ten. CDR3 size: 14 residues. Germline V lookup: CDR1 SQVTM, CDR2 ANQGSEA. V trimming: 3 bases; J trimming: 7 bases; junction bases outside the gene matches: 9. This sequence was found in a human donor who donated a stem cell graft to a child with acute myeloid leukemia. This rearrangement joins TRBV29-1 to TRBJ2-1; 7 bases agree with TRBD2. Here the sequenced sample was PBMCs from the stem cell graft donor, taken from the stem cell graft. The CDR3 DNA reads TGCAGCGTTGAGGTCCAGCGGGGTAAGAATGAGCAGTTCTTC. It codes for CSVEVQRGKNEQFF.